Detailed here is one T cell receptor (beta chain). What it binds is not known. These data belong to a study of cytomegalovirus exposure and HLA in healthy donors. Study conclusions and caveats: Rarity marked most TCR sequences, yet some public TCRs occurred in many donors.

PCR amplification relied on 60 Vbeta primers (plus 13 Jbeta primers). Original processing methods: An analysis that came later counted some 85 million unique TCR beta chains, approximately 9.9 million shared. TCRdb's copy holds only in-frame clones and misses some; the assay was immunoSEQ multiplex PCR. That table supplies the V and J calls and clone size; D and trimming were determined from the DNA. Altogether some 120,000 clones are present, 74% being singletons, with the ten largest covering 2% to 2.5%. Trimming took off 0 bases at V and 2 bases at J, with 5 bases between the two ends. The CDR3 covers 15 residues. In germline, CDR1 is SEHNR, CDR2 FQNEAQ (reference sequence).

Input material: PBMCs. This chain uses TRBV7-9 with TRBJ2-6, with no clear D. The source of this sequence is a human donor in good health. CDR3 sequence reads: CASSLATAGANVLTF. As DNA, the CDR3 is TGTGCCAGCAGCTTAGCCACAGCTGGGGCCAACGTCCTGACTTTC. The complete variable domain, with remaining parts taken from reference TRBV7-9 and TRBJ2-6, reads DTGVSQNPRHKITKRGQNVTFRCDPISEHNRLYWYRQTLGQGPEFLTYFQNEAQLEKSRLLSDRFSAERPKGSFSTLEIQRTEQGDSAMYLCASSLATAGANVLTFGAGSRLTVL.